A selection of T cell receptor beta chains follows, all from one sample in a study of Ad26.COV2.S vaccination and SARS-CoV-2 variants. The protocol was immunoSEQ multiplex PCR, while the TCRdb copy is restricted to in-frame clones and leaves out a portion. The data contain almost 400,000 clones, 75% to 90% of them singletons. This sample comprised peripheral blood, obtained in a trial of Ad26.COV2.S vaccine versus placebo. The source is a person aged 18 to 65 who received the Ad26.COV2.S COVID-19 vaccine or a placebo. CDR3s include the opening cysteine and the closing phenylalanine or tryptophan. A D gene is named only where the DNA matches it firmly. Clone sizes are given selectively: once, few, many, or a class where the clone is expanded.

size,J,D,V,CDR3,DNA
.,TRBJ2-1,.,TRBV21-1,CASRGTSYNEQFF,TGTGCCAGCAGGGGGACTAGTTACAATGAGCAGTTCTTC
.,TRBJ2-1,.,TRBV7-9,CASSRTEAEQFF,TGTGCCAGCAGCCGCACGGAAGCCGAGCAGTTCTTC
.,TRBJ2-1,TRBD2,TRBV6-2/TRBV6-3,CASSYRLAGTPNEQFF,TGTGCCAGCAGTTACCGACTAGCGGGGACCCCCAATGAGCAGTTCTTC
.,TRBJ1-4,TRBD1,TRBV5-1,CASSFRGGGNPDEKLFF,TGCGCCAGCAGCTTTAGGGGAGGGGGCAATCCTGATGAAAAACTGTTTTTT
.,TRBJ2-1,TRBD2,TRBV5-1,CASSSERDYEQFF,TGCGCCAGCAGCTCGGAGCGGGACTATGAGCAGTTCTTC
few,TRBJ1-2,.,TRBV12-3/TRBV12-4,CASSSQGLNGYTF,TGTGCCAGCAGTTCGCAGGGGCTGAATGGCTACACCTTC
.,TRBJ1-4,.,TRBV28,CASSLEASEKLFF,TGTGCCAGCAGTTTAGAAGCGAGTGAAAAACTGTTTTTT
few,TRBJ2-2,.,TRBV4-2,CASSQELRTGELFF,TGTGCCAGCAGCCAAGAATTGAGGACCGGGGAGCTGTTTTTT
.,TRBJ2-3,TRBD2,TRBV5-1,CASSRTSGRSTDTQYF,TGCGCCAGCAGCCGGACTAGCGGGAGAAGCACAGATACGCAGTATTTT
.,TRBJ2-3,.,TRBV6-4,CASSDDGSTDTQYF,TGTGCCAGCAGTGACGACGGTAGCACAGATACGCAGTATTTT
.,TRBJ1-2,TRBD1,TRBV3-1/TRBV3-2,CASSRSGTGPRAGYTF,TGTGCCAGCAGCCGATCCGGGACAGGTCCTCGGGCTGGCTACACCTTC
.,TRBJ1-4,.,TRBV6-5,CASSYVAGEKLFF,TGTGCCAGCAGTTATGTCGCGGGGGAAAAACTGTTTTTT
few,TRBJ1-2,TRBD1,TRBV28,CASSRGQGASYGYTF,TGTGCCAGCAGCCGGGGACAGGGGGCAAGTTATGGCTACACCTTC
.,TRBJ1-4,.,TRBV27,CASRHGSTNEKLFF,TGTGCCAGCAGGCACGGATCAACTAATGAAAAACTGTTTTTT
.,TRBJ1-1,TRBD1,TRBV9,CASSVTGTGGGRNTEAFF,TGTGCCAGCAGCGTAACAGGGACAGGGGGAGGGAGGAACACTGAAGCTTTCTTT
.,TRBJ1-1,.,TRBV5-5,CASSWGRNTEAFF,TGTGCCAGCAGCTGGGGTCGAAACACTGAAGCTTTCTTT
few,TRBJ2-7,.,TRBV3-1/TRBV3-2,CASSNGGYSYEQYF,TGTGCCAGCAGCAATGGAGGCTACTCCTACGAGCAGTACTTC
.,TRBJ2-1,TRBD2,TRBV7-3,CASSPKLAGYSEQFF,TGTGCCAGCAGCCCCAAGTTAGCGGGGTACAGTGAGCAGTTCTTC
.,TRBJ2-2,TRBD1,TRBV18,CASSQRTGLNTGELFF,TGTGCCAGCTCCCAACGGACAGGGTTGAACACCGGGGAGCTGTTTTTT
.,TRBJ1-2,TRBD1,TRBV2,CASSIGQVNYGYTF,TGTGCCAGCAGCATCGGACAGGTTAACTATGGCTACACCTTC
.,TRBJ1-2,TRBD1,TRBV30,CAWSVNFRLGQRTGPNYGYTF,TGTGCCTGGAGTGTAAATTTCCGATTGGGCCAACGGACAGGCCCTAACTATGGCTACACCTTC
once,TRBJ1-1,.,TRBV5-5,CASSPSEVNTEAFF,TGTGCCAGCAGCCCATCAGAGGTGAACACTGAAGCTTTCTTT
.,TRBJ1-4,.,TRBV6-5,CASSPEGKLFF,TGTGCCAGCAGTCCAGAGGGAAAACTGTTTTTT
.,TRBJ1-2,.,TRBV6-6,CASYPGNYGYTF,TGTGCCAGCTACCCGGGGAACTATGGCTACACCTTC
.,TRBJ2-1,.,TRBV4-1,CASSQGGANNEQFF,TGCGCCAGCAGCCAAGGGGGTGCCAATAATGAGCAGTTCTTC
.,TRBJ1-4,.,TRBV2,CASRGIEGNEKLFF,TGTGCCAGCAGGGGGATAGAGGGTAATGAAAAACTGTTTTTT
.,TRBJ2-7,TRBD1,TRBV5-1,CASSWGQGSYEQYF,TGCGCCAGCAGCTGGGGACAGGGCTCCTACGAGCAGTACTTC
.,TRBJ2-3,TRBD1,TRBV24-1,CASAGTGVTDTQYF,TGTGCCAGCGCCGGGACAGGGGTAACAGATACGCAGTATTTT
.,TRBJ1-1,.,TRBV2,CASSFLGHRDLSNTEAFF,TGTGCCAGCAGTTTTTTGGGACACCGGGATTTATCGAACACTGAAGCTTTCTTT
.,TRBJ1-5,.,TRBV6-5,CASQPTEENQPQHF,TGTGCCAGCCAACCCACCGAAGAAAATCAGCCCCAGCATTTT
.,TRBJ2-2,.,TRBV28,CASSLGGAATGELFF,TGTGCCAGCAGTTTAGGGGGGGCGGCCACCGGGGAGCTGTTTTTT
.,TRBJ1-3,.,TRBV7-8,CASSLGGLAMGNTIYF,TGTGCCAGCAGCTTAGGAGGTCTAGCCATGGGAAACACCATATATTTT
.,TRBJ2-1,TRBD2,TRBV24-1,CATSDPRGSSYNEQFF,TGTGCCACCAGTGACCCTCGCGGGAGCTCCTACAATGAGCAGTTCTTC
.,TRBJ2-5,.,TRBV18,CASSRRDGFQETQYF,TGTGCCAGCTCACGACGGGACGGATTCCAAGAGACCCAGTACTTC
.,TRBJ1-3,.,TRBV30,CAWTATGNTIYF,TGTGCCTGGACAGCTACTGGAAACACCATATATTTT
.,TRBJ2-6,.,TRBV27,CASSFSGGANVLTF,TGTGCCAGCAGTTTCAGCGGTGGGGCCAACGTCCTGACTTTC
once,TRBJ1-2,.,TRBV6-5,CASSYSSLTQGYGYTF,TGTGCCAGCAGTTACTCGAGCCTAACCCAGGGCTATGGCTACACCTTC
.,TRBJ2-7,.,TRBV19,CASSPPWTGTYEQYF,TGTGCCAGTAGTCCCCCGTGGACGGGAACCTACGAGCAGTACTTC
.,TRBJ2-3,TRBD2,TRBV7-9,CASSSETSGTDTQYF,TGTGCCAGCAGCTCAGAGACTAGCGGTACAGATACGCAGTATTTT
.,TRBJ1-3,.,TRBV5-6,CASSLAWGSSGNTIYF,TGTGCCAGCAGCTTGGCGTGGGGCAGCTCTGGAAACACCATATATTTT
.,TRBJ1-6,.,TRBV19,CASRPGQPDNSPLHF,TGTGCCAGTAGACCCGGACAGCCAGATAATTCACCCCTCCACTTT
once,TRBJ2-1,.,TRBV12-3/TRBV12-4,CASRYIYNEQFF,TGTGCCAGCAGGTATATCTACAATGAGCAGTTCTTC
.,TRBJ1-1,TRBD1,TRBV5-8,CASSLELGQGNTEAFF,TGTGCCAGCAGCTTGGAATTAGGACAGGGGAACACTGAAGCTTTCTTT